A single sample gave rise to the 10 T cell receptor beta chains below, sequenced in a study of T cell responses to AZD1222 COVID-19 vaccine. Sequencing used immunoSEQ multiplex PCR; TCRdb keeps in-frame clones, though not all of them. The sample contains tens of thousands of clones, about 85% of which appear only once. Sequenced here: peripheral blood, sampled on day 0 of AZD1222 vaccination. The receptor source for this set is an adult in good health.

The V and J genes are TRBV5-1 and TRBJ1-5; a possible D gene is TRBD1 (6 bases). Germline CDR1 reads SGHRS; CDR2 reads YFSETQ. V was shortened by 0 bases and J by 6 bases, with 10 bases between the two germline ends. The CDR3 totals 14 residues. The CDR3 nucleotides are TGCGCCAGCAGCTTGGGACAGGTCGGTCAGCCCCAGCATTTT. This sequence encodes CASSLGQVGQPQHF. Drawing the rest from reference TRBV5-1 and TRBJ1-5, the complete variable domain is KAGVTQTPRYLIKTRGQQVTLSCSPISGHRSVSWYQQTPGQGLQFLFEYFSETQRNKGNFPGRFSGRQFSNSRSEMNVSTLELGDSALYLCASSLGQVGQPQHFGDGTRLSIL.

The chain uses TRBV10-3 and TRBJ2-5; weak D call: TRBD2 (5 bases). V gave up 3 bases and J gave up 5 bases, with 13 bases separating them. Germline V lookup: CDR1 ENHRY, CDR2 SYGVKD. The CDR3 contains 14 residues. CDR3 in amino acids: CAISDGIATETQYF. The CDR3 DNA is TGTGCCATCAGTGACGGTATAGCGACGGAGACCCAGTACTTC.

CDR3 nucleotide sequence: TGTGCCACCAGCAGAGAGGGGACACCAAATGAGCAGTTCTTC. It translates to CATSREGTPNEQFF. This chain uses TRBV15 with TRBJ2-1; possible D gene TRBD1, 6 bases. This CDR3 is built from 14 residues. CDR1 and CDR2 from the germline V gene are LNHNV and YYDKDF (reference sequence). V gave up 0 bases and J gave up 7 bases, with 10 bases separating them.

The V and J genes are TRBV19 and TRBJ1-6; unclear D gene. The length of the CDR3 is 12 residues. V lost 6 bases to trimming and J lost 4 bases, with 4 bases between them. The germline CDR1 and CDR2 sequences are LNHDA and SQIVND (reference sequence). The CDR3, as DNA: TGTGCCAGTAGACAATATAATTCACCCCTCCACTTT. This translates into CASRQYNSPLHF.

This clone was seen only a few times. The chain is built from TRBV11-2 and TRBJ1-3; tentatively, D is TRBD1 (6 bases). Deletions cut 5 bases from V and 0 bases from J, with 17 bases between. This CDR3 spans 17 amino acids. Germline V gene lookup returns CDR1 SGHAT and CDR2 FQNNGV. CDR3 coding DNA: TGTGCCAGCAGCCCACAGGGAAGGTTGGGCTCTGGAAACACCATATATTTT. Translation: CASSPQGRLGSGNTIYF. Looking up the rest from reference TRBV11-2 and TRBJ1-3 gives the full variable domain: EAGVAQSPRYKIIEKRQSVAFWCNPISGHATLYWYQQILGQGPKLLIQFQNNGVVDDSQLPKDRFSAERLKGVDSTLKIQPAKLEDSAVYLCASSPQGRLGSGNTIYFGEGSWLTVV.

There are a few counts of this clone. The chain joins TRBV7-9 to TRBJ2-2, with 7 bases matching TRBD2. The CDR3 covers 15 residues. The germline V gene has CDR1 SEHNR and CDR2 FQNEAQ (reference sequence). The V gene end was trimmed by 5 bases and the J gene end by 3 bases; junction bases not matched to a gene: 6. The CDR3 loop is CASSPGGSDTGELFF. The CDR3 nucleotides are TGTGCCAGCAGCCCCGGGGGGTCGGACACCGGGGAGCTGTTTTTT.

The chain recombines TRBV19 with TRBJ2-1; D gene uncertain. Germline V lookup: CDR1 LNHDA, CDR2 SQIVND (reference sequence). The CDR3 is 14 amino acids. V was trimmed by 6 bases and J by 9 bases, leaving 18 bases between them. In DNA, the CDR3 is TGTGCCAGTAGAATGAAATCCGGTATAGCTGAGCAGTTCTTC. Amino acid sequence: CASRMKSGIAEQFF.

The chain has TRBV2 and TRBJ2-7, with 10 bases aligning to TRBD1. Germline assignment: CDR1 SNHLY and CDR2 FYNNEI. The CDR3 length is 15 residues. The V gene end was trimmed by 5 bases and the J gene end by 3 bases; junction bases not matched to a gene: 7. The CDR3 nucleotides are TGTGCCAGCAGTCTCCAGGGGGACAGGGGCTACGAGCAGTACTTC. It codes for CASSLQGDRGYEQYF.

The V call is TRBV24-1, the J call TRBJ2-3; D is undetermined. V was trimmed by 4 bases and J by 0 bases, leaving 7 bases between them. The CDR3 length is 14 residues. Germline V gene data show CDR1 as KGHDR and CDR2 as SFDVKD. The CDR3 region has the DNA TGTGCCACCAGTGAAACTACTAGCACAGATACGCAGTATTTT. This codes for CATSETTSTDTQYF.

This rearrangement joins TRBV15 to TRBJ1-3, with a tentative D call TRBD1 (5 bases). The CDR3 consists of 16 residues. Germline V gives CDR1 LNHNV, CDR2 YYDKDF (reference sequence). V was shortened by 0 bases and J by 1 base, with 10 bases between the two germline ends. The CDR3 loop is CATSRDMGGSGNTIYF. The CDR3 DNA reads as TGTGCCACCAGCAGAGATATGGGGGGTTCTGGAAACACCATATATTTT.